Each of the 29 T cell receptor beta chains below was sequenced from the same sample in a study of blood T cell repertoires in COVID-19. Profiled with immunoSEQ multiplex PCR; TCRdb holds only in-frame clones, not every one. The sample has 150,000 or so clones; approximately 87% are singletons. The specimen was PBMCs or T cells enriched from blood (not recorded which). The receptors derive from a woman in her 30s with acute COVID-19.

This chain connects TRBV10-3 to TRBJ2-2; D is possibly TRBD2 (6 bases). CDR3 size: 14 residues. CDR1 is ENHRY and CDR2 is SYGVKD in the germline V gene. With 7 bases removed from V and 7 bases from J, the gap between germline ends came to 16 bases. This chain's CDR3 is CAITRGLANGELFF. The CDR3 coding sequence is TGTGCCATCACCCGAGGGCTAGCGAACGGGGAGCTGTTTTTT.

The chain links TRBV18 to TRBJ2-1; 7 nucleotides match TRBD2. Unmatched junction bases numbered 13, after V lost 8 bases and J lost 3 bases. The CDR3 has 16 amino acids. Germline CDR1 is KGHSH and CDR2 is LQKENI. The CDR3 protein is CASPSQGGRIYNEQFF. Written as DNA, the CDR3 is TGTGCCAGCCCCTCCCAAGGCGGGAGAATCTACAATGAGCAGTTCTTC.

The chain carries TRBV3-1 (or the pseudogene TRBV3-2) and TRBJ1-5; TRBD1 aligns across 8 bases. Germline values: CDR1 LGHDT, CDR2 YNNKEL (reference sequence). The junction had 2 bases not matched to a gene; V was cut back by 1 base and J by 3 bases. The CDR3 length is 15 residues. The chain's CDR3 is CASSQGTGNNQPQHF. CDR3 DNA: TGTGCCAGCAGCCAAGGGACAGGGAACAATCAGCCCCAGCATTTT.

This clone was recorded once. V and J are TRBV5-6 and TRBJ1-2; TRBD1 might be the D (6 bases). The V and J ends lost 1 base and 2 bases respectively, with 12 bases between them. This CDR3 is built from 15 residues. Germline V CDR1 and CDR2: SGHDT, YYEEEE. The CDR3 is CASSLSIDRNYGYTF. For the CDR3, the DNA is TGTGCCAGCAGCTTGTCGATTGACAGGAACTATGGCTACACCTTC.

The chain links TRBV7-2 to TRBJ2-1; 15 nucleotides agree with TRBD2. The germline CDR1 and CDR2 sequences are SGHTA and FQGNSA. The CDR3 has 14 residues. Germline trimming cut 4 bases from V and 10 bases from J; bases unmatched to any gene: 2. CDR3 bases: TGTGCCAGCAGCTCGGGACTAGCGGGAGGCGAGCAGTTCTTC. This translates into CASSSGLAGGEQFF.

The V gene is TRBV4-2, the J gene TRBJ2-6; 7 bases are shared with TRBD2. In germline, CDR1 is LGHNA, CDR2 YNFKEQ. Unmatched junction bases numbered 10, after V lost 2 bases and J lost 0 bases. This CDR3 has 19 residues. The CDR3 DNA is TGTGCCAGCAGCCAAAGTTGGGGGGGTGAGCGCTCTGGGGCCAACGTCCTGACTTTC. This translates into CASSQSWGGERSGANVLTF.

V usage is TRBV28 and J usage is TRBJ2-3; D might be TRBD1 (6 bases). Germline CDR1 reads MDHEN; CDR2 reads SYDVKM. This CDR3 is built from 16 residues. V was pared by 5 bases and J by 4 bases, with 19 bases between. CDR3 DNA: TGTGCCAGCAGTCTACCAATACAGGGCGCAGCAGATACGCAGTATTTT. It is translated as CASSLPIQGAADTQYF.

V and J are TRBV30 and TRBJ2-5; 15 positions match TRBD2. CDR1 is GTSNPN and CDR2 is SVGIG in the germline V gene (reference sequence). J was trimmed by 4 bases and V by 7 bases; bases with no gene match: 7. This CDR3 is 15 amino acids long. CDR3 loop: CAYKKGLAGGETQYF. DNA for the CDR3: TGTGCCTACAAAAAGGGACTAGCGGGAGGAGAGACCCAGTACTTC. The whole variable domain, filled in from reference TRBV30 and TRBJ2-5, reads SQTIHQWPATLVQPVGSPLSLECTVEGTSNPNLYWYRQAAGRGLQLLFYSVGIGQISSEVPQNLSASRPQDRQFILSSKKLLLSDSGFYLCAYKKGLAGGETQYFGPGTRLLVL.

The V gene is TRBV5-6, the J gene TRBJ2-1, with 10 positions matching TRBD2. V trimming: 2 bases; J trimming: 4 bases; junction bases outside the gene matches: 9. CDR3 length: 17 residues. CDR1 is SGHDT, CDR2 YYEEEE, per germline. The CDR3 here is CASSFFESGRAYNEQFF. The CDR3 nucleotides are TGTGCCAGCAGCTTTTTTGAAAGCGGGAGGGCTTACAATGAGCAGTTCTTC.

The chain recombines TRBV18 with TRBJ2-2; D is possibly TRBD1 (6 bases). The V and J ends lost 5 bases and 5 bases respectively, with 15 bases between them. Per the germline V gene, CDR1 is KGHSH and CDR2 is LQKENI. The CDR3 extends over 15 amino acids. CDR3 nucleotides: TGTGCCAGCTCAGGGGGCCAGATCGGGACCGGGGAGCTGTTTTTT. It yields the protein CASSGGQIGTGELFF.

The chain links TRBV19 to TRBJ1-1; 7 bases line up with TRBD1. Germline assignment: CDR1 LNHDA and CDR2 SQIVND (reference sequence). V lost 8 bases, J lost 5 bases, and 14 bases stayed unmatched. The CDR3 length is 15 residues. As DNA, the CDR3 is TGTGCCAGTCTCACTCGACAGGGAGGAAGAACTGAAGCTTTCTTT. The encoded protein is CASLTRQGGRTEAFF.

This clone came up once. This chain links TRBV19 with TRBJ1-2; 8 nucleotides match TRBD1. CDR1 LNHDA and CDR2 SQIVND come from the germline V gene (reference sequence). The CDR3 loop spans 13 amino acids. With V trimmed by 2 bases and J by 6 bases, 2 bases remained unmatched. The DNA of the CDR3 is TGTGCCAGTAGTATACAGGGGGCGGATGGCTACACCTTC. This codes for CASSIQGADGYTF.

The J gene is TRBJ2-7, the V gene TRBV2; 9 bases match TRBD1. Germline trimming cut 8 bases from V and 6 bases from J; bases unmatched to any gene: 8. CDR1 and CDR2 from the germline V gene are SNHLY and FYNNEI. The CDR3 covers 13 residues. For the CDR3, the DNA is TGTGCCAGCCAGGGACAGGGTTTGAGCGAGCAGTACTTC. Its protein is CASQGQGLSEQYF.

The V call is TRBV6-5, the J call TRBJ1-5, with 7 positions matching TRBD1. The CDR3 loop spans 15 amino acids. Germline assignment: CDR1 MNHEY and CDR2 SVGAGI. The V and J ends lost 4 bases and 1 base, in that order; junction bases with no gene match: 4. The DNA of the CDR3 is TGTGCCAGCAGTTCACGACAGGGCAGCAATCAGCCCCAGCATTTT. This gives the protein CASSSRQGSNQPQHF.

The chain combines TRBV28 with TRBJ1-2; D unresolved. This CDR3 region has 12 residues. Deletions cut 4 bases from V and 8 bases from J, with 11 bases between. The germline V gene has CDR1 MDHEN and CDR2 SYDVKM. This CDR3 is CASSSPPFGYTF. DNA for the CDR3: TGTGCCAGCAGTTCTCCTCCGTTCGGCTACACCTTC.

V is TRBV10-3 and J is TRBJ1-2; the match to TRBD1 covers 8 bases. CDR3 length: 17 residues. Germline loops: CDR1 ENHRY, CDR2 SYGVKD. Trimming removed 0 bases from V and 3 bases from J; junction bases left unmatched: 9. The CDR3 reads CAISESHRGETYYGYTF. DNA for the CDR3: TGTGCCATCAGTGAGTCCCACAGGGGGGAAACGTACTATGGCTACACCTTC.

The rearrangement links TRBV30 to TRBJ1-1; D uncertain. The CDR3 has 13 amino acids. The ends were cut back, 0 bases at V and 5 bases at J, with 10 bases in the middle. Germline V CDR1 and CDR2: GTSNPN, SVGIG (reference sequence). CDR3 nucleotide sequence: TGTGCCTGGAGTGTTCTCCGGGGAACTGAAGCTTTCTTT. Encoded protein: CAWSVLRGTEAFF.

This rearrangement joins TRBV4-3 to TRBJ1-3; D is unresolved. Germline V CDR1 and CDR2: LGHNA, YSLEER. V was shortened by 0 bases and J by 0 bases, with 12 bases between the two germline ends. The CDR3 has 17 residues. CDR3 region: CASSQESAEGSGNTIYF. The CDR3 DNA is TGCGCCAGCAGCCAAGAATCGGCGGAAGGCTCTGGAAACACCATATATTTT.

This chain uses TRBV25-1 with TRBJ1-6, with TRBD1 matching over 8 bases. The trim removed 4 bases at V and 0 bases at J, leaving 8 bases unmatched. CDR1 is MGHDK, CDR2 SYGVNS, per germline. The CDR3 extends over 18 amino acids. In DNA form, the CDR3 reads TGTGCCAGCAGTGGGGGGGACAGGACCAGCTCCTATAATTCACCCCTCCACTTT. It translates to CASSGGDRTSSYNSPLHF.

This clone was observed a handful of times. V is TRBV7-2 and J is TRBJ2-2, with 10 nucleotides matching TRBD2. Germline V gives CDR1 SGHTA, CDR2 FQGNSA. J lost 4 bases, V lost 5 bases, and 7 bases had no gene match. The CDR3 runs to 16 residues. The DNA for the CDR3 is TGTGCCAGCAGCCCTTACTTAGCGGGGGGCACCGGGGAGCTGTTTTTT. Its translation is CASSPYLAGGTGELFF.

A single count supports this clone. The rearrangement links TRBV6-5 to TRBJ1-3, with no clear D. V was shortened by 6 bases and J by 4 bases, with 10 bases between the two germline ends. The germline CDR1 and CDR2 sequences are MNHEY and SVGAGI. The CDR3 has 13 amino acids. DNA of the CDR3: TGTGCCAGCAGCGTCGACACGGGAAACACCATATATTTT. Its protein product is CASSVDTGNTIYF.

This CDR3 reads CATSSVGLEQYF. The CDR3 coding sequence is TGTGCCACCAGCTCAGTGGGGCTCGAGCAGTACTTC. The rearrangement uses TRBV24-1 and TRBJ2-7, with a tentative D call TRBD1 (5 bases). The CDR3 is 12 amino acids. Trimming left V 7 bases short and J 6 bases short, with 12 bases between. Germline-derived CDR1 and CDR2 are KGHDR and SFDVKD.

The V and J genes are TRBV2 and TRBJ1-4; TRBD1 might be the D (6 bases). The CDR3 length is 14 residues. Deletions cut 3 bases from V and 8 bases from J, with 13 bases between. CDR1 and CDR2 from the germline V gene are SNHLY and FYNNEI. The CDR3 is CASSDARGGEKLFF. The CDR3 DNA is TGTGCCAGCAGTGACGCCAGGGGTGGAGAAAAACTGTTTTTT.

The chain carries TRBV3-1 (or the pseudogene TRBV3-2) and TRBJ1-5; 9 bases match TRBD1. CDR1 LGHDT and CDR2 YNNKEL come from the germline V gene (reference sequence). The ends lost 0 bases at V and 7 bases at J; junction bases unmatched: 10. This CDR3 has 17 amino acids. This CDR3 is CASSQDFRGTGWQPQHF. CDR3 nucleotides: TGTGCCAGCAGCCAAGACTTTAGGGGGACAGGGTGGCAGCCCCAGCATTTT.

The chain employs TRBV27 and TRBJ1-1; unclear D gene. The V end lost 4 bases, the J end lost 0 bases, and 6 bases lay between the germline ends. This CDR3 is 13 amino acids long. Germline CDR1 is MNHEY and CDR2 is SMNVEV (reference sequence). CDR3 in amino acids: CASSSVLNTEAFF. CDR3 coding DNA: TGTGCCAGCAGTTCGGTGTTGAACACTGAAGCTTTCTTT.

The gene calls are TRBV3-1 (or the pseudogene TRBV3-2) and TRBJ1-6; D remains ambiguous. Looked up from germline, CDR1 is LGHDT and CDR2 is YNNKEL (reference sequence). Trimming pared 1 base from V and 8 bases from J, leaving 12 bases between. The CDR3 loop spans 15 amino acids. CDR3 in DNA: TGTGCCAGCAGCCAAGGGGGAGCCCTGGATTCACCCCTCCACTTT. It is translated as CASSQGGALDSPLHF.

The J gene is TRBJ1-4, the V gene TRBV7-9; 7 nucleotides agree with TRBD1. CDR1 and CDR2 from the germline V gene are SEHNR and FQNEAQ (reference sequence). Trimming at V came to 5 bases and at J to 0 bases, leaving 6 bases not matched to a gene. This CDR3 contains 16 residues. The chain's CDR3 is CASSPQGVPTNEKLFF. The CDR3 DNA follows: TGTGCCAGCAGCCCTCAGGGGGTTCCAACTAATGAAAAACTGTTTTTT.

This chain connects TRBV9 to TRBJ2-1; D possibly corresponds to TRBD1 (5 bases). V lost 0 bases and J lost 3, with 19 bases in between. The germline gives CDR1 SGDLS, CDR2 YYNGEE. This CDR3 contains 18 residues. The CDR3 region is CASSVARAGRKDYNEQFF. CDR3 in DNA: TGTGCCAGCAGCGTAGCTCGAGCAGGGCGGAAGGACTACAATGAGCAGTTCTTC.

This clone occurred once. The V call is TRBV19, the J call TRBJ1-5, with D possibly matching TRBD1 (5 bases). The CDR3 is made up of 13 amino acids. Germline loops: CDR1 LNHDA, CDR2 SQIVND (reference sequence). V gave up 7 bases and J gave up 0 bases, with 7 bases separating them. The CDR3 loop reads CASTQVSNQPQHF. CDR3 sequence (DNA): TGTGCCAGTACACAGGTTAGCAATCAGCCCCAGCATTTT.